The clone carrying this T cell receptor beta chain was detected only a few times. This sample stems from a study of blood T cell repertoires in COVID-19. Turning to the study itself: COVID-19 samples from acute and convalescent phases originated in the United States, Italy and Spain.

Seattle patients were enrolled during active infection and followed longitudinally. CDR1 and CDR2 from the germline V gene are SEHNR and FQNEAQ (reference sequence). Trimming removed 2 bases from V and 5 bases from J, with 9 bases in between. The CDR3 spans 13 residues. Sequenced by immunoSEQ multiplex PCR; TCRdb stores in-frame clones only, minus some. The repertoire holds about 87,000 clones, under 85% seen once, with around 3.3% in the top ten. The clonotype comes from a woman older than 75 with COVID-19, enrolled during active disease. This sequence joins TRBV7-9 and TRBJ2-5; tentatively, D is TRBD1 (6 bases). Sequenced sample: peripheral blood. The CDR3 DNA sequence: TGTGCCAGCAGCTTATTCCAGGGGGAGACCCAGTACTTC. It translates to CASSLFQGETQYF.